The T cell receptor (beta chain) under discussion was sequenced for a study of T cells after yellow fever vaccination. General study findings and limits: Among primary-vaccination clones, most reappeared after the booster, at 95% to 96% for CD4 and around 91% for CD8. The appearance of a small share of clonotypes in both CD4 and CD8 compartments was observed.

This clonotype appeared many times. Its cognate antigen is unknown. Template-switching 5'RACE yielded the TCR cDNA; a universal primer site and UMIs were added in the process. TCRdb independently ran MiXCR on the 5' RACE reads; one entry per CDR3 protein. The sample records roughly 120,000 distinct CDR3 sequences, roughly 6.8% being singletons. This TCR was sampled from a man younger than 30 who received the YFV17D yellow fever vaccine. The specimen comprised CD4+ T cells sorted from PBMCs, sampled about 49 days after the first yellow fever vaccination.

The CDR3 spells CAWTRGQGRLIGSPLHF. In nucleotides, the CDR3 is TGTGCCTGGACGCGGGGACAGGGGAGGCTAATAGGGTCACCCCTCCACTTT. The rearrangement uses TRBV30 and TRBJ1-6; TRBD1 matches 10 bases. Germline CDR1 and CDR2: GTSNPN and SVGIG (reference sequence). The J segment lost 10 bases and the V segment lost 4 bases, leaving 16 bases of the junction unmatched. The CDR3 sequence is 17 residues long.